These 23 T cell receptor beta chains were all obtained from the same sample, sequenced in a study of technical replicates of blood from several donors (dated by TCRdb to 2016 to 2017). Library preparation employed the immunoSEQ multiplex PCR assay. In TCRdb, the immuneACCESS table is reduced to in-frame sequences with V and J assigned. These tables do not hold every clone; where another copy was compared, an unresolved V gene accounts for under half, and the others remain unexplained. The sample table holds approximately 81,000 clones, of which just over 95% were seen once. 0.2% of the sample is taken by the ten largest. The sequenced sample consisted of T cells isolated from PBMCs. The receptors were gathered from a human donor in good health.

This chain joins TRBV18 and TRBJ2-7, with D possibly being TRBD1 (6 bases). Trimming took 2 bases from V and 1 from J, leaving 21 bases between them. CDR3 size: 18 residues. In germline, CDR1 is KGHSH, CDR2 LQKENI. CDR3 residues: CASSPSWNRDTGSYEQYF. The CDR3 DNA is TGTGCCAGCTCACCAAGTTGGAACCGGGACACAGGTTCCTACGAGCAGTACTTC.

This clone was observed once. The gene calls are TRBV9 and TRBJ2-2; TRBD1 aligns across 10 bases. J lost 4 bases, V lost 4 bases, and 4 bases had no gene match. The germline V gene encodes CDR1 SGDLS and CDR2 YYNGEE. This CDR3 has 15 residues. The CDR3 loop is CASSRTGGGTGELFF. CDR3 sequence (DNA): TGTGCCAGCAGCCGGACAGGGGGGGGCACCGGGGAGCTGTTTTTT.

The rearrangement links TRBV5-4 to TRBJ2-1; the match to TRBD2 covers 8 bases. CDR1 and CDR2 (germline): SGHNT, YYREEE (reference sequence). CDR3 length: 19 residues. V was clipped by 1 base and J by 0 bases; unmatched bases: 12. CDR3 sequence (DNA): TGTGCCAGCAGCTTGTTAGGACTAGCTCACATAAGCTCCTACAATGAGCAGTTCTTC. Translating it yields CASSLLGLAHISSYNEQFF. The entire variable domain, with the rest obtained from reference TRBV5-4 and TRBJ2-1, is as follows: ETGVTQSPTHLIKTRGQQVTLRCSSQSGHNTVSWYQQALGQGPQFIFQYYREEENGRGNFPPRFSGLQFPNYSSELNVNALELDDSALYLCASSLLGLAHISSYNEQFFGPGTRLTVL.

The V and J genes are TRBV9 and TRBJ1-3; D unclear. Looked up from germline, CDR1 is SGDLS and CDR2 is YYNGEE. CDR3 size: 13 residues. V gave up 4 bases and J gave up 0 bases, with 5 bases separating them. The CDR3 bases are TGTGCCAGCAGCCCCAACTCTGGAAACACCATATATTTT. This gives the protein CASSPNSGNTIYF.

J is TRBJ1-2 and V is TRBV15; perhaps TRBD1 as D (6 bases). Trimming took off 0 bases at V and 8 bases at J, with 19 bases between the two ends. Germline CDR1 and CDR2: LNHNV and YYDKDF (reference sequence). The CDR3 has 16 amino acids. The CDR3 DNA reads TGTGCCACCAGCAGAGAGGATGAGTGGGGGCCAGAGGGCTACACCTTC. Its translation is CATSREDEWGPEGYTF.

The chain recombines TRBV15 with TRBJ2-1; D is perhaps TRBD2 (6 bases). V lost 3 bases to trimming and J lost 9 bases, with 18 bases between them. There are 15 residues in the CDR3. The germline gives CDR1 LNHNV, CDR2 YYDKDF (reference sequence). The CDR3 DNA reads TGTGCCACCAGCAGGGAGGGCCTAGGGGACGGTGAGCAGTTCTTC. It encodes CATSREGLGDGEQFF.

The CDR3 region has the DNA TGCAGCGTTGACAAGAGGGGGTACAATGAGCAGTTCTTC. Its translation is CSVDKRGYNEQFF. The chain is built from TRBV29-1 and TRBJ2-1; a possible D gene is TRBD1 (6 bases). CDR3 length equals 13 residues. Trimming removed 3 bases from V and 4 bases from J, with 10 bases in between. The V gene's germline CDR1 is SQVTM and CDR2 ANQGSEA.

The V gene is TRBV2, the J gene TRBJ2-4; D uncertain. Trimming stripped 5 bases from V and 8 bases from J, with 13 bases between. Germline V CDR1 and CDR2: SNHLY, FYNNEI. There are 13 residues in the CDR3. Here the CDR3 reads CASSLTAVDIQYF. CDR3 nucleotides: TGTGCCAGCAGTTTGACGGCGGTGGACATTCAGTACTTC.

The CDR3 DNA follows: TGTGCCAGCAGCTTAGACAGGGGGCGCGGAGATACGCAGTATTTT. Translation gives CASSLDRGRGDTQYF. The gene calls are TRBV7-9 and TRBJ2-3, with TRBD1 matching over 9 bases. Germline values: CDR1 SEHNR, CDR2 FQNEAQ (reference sequence). This CDR3 region has 15 residues. J lost 5 bases, V lost 1 base, and 4 bases had no gene match.

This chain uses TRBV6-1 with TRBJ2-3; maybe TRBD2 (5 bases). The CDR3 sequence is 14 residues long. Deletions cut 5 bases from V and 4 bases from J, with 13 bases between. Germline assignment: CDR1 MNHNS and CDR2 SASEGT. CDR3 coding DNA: TGTGCCAGCAGTCCTGAACGGGAATCAGATACGCAGTATTTT. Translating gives CASSPERESDTQYF.

CDR3 region: CASSWRAGGPRQTQYF. CDR3 coding DNA: TGTGCCAGCAGTTGGAGAGCGGGAGGGCCTAGGCAGACCCAGTACTTC. V is TRBV28 and J is TRBJ2-5, with 10 bases fitting TRBD2. V was pared by 4 bases and J by 6 bases, with 11 bases of the junction left unmatched. The germline V gene has CDR1 MDHEN and CDR2 SYDVKM. The CDR3 has 16 amino acids.

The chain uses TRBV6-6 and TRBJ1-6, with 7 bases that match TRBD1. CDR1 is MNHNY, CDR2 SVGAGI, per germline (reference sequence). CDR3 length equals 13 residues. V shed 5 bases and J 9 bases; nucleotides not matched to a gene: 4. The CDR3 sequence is CASSLQGRSPLHF. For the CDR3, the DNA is TGTGCCAGCAGTCTACAGGGGCGTTCACCCCTCCACTTT.

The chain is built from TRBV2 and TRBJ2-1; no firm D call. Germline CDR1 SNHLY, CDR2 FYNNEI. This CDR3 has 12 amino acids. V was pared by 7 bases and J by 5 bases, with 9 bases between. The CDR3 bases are TGTGCCAGCAAGAGTCCCGACAATGAGCAGTTCTTC. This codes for CASKSPDNEQFF.

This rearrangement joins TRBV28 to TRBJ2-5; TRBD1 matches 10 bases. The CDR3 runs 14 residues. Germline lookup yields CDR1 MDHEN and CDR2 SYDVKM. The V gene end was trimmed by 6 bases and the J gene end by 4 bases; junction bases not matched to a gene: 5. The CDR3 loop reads CASRTGGQGETQYF. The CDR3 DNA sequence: TGTGCCAGCAGGACAGGGGGCCAAGGAGAGACCCAGTACTTC.

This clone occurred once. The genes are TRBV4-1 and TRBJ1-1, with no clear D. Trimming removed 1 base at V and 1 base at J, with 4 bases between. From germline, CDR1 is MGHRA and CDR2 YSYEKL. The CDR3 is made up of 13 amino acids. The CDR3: CASSQGANTEAFF. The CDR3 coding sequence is TGCGCCAGCAGCCAAGGAGCGAACACTGAAGCTTTCTTT.

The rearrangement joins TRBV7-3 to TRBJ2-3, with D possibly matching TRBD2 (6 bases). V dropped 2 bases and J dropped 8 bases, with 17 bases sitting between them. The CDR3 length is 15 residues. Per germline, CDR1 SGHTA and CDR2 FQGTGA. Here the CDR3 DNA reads TGTGCCAGCAGCTTATCAAAAGTCCAAGCGGGTACGCAGTATTTT. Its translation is CASSLSKVQAGTQYF.

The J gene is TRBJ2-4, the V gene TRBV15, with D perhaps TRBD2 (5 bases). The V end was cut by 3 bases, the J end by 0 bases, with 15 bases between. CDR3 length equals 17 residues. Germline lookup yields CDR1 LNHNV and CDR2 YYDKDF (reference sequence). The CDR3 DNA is TGTGCCACCAGCAGTCGTTGGACGGAGGTAGCCAAAAACATTCAGTACTTC. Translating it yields CATSSRWTEVAKNIQYF.

This CDR3 reads CASSLSGEGQGGHGYTF. CDR3 in DNA: TGTGCCAGCAGTTTATCGGGGGAGGGGCAGGGAGGACATGGCTACACCTTC. The chain carries TRBV27 and TRBJ1-2, with D possibly matching TRBD1 (5 bases). With 0 bases removed from V and 6 bases from J, the gap between germline ends came to 20 bases. CDR3 length equals 17 residues. Germline V gene lookup returns CDR1 MNHEY and CDR2 SMNVEV (reference sequence).

CDR3 sequence reads: CASSPVLQRGEKLFF. CDR3 sequence (DNA): TGTGCCAGCAGTCCAGTCCTCCAAAGGGGAGAAAAACTGTTTTTT. This chain joins TRBV7-6 and TRBJ1-4; a possible D gene is TRBD1 (5 bases). CDR3 length: 15 residues. Trimming cost V 6 bases and J 8 bases, with 19 bases left between them. Germline V gene lookup returns CDR1 SGHVS and CDR2 FNYEAQ. The full variable domain, with the rest looked up from reference TRBV7-6 and TRBJ1-4, is GAGVSQSPRYKVTKRGQDVALRCDPISGHVSLYWYRQALGQGPEFLTYFNYEAQQDKSGLPNDRFSAERPEGSISTLTIQRTEQRDSAMYRCASSPVLQRGEKLFFGSGTQLSVL.

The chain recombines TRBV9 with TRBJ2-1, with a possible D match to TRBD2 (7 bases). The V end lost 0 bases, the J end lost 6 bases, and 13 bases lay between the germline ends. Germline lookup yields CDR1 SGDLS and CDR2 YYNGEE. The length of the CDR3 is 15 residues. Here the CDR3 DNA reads TGTGCCAGCAGCGTAGAATGGGGGGGCCCCAATGAGCAGTTCTTC. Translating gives CASSVEWGGPNEQFF.

CDR3 sequence reads: CASSVAAGMNTEAFF. CDR3 DNA sequence: TGTGCCAGCAGCGTAGCCGCGGGAATGAACACTGAAGCTTTCTTT. The rearrangement links TRBV9 to TRBJ1-1; D uncertain. CDR3 size: 15 residues. V gave up 0 bases and J gave up 0 bases, with 9 bases separating them. Germline V gives CDR1 SGDLS, CDR2 YYNGEE. Full variable domain (missing parts from reference TRBV9 and TRBJ1-1): DSGVTQTPKHLITATGQRVTLRCSPRSGDLSVYWYQQSLDQGLQFLIQYYNGEERAKGNILERFSAQQFPDLHSELNLSSLELGDSALYFCASSVAAGMNTEAFFGQGTRLTVV.

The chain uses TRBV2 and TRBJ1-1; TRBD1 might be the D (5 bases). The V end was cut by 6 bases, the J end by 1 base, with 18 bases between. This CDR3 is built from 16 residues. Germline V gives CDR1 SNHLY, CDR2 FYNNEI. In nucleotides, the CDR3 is TGTGCCAGCAGATCCCGAGGAGGGACTCCGAACACTGAAGCTTTCTTT. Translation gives CASRSRGGTPNTEAFF.

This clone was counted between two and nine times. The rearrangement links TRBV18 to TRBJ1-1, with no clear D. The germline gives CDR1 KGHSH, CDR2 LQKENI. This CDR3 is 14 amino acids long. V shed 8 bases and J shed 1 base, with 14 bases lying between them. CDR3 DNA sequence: TGTGCCAGCGCGACGGGTAGGCAGAACACTGAAGCTTTCTTT. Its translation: CASATGRQNTEAFF.